Reported below is one T cell receptor (beta chain). The antigen it binds to is not known. Per-nucleotide qualities are absent, and no much larger clonotype sits a single base away. In the prospective study, participants were roughly 18 to 100 years old, resided in under 30 geographic areas of the United States, and were enrolled through a virtual design. To assign participants to cohorts, the prospective study relied on clinical history that participants themselves reported in a screening survey and a study questionnaire. Each participant in the prospective study had whole blood, serum and a nasopharyngeal or oropharyngeal swab collected by mobile phlebotomists. Over an approximately 2-month period, participants in the prospective study had the option of providing additional blood draws and questionnaires. Before DNA extraction, prospective study blood samples were shipped either frozen or at room temperature.

This sample is drawn from a study of blood T cell repertoires in COVID-19 (TCRdb year 2020). Regarding the complete study: Recovered participants in ImmuneRACE Cohort 3 were defined by two consecutive negative NP/OP PCR tests, clearance by a healthcare professional, or resolution of symptoms. The collaborator samples originated in the United States, Italy and Spain and spanned the acute and convalescent phases of COVID-19. The material from the prospective study consisted of cDNA or gDNA derived from T cells, B-cell-depleted T cells, or PBMCs. Deeply sampled blood TCRbeta repertoires from subjects exposed to, actively infected with, or recovered from COVID-19 were included in the dataset. The repertoires were released in a freely available public database meant as a resource for research on the immune response to SARS-CoV-2. Samples came from the ongoing ImmuneRACE study (first 160 participants) plus 1,254 subjects from 6 global collaborators. The sample metadata nearly always contained a de-identified subject ID, COVID-19 status, age in years and sex. Where available, HLA class I and class II types were obtained from metadata supplied by the sample provider rather than from assay-based typing.

The full study reports these points: The amount of clinical and demographic metadata varied by source and participant and was provided uncurated.

Cut back by 8 bases and 7 bases, the V and J ends lie 20 bases apart. The germline V gene sets CDR1 to WSHSY and CDR2 to SAAADI. The CDR3 has 14 amino acids, counting the end cysteine and phenylalanine. The read is trimmed to its CDR3 DNA, 42 bases read in frame from base 1. The immunoSEQ Assay, a bias-controlled multiplex PCR, was used to amplify TCRbeta CDR3 regions from genomic DNA. The published analysis was carried out like this. The number of nucleated cells in each sample was estimated from the amplification of reference gene primers within the assay. To quantify the absolute abundance of each unique TCRbeta CDR3 rearrangement, sequence reads were collapsed and filtered. For each sample, productive Simpson clonality was calculated as the square root of Simpson's diversity index over productive rearrangements. Drawn from immuneACCESS, this table holds only the in-frame rearrangements with V and J called that TCRdb kept. Clones are partly lost; checked studies trace under half to an unresolved V gene and leave the rest unexplained. From that table come the V and J calls and clone size; the DNA was used to work out D and trimming. For this sample the table gives some 330,000 clones, of which about 89% were detected only once. Less than 2.5% of the sample is held by the ten biggest clonotypes.

The sequence is built from TRBV10-2 and TRBJ1-2; TRBD1 is perhaps the D gene, given 5 matching bases. The receptor comes from a man aged 40-50 years in a cohort exposed to, infected with or recovered from COVID-19 (not recorded which). Material for sequencing was PBMCs or T cells enriched from blood (not recorded which). The base sequence is TGCGCCAGCGGCACCCAACAGGTGAGAGGTGGCTACACCTTC. Translated, this is CASGTQQVRGGYTF.